A selection of T cell receptor beta chains follows, all from one sample in a study of T cell changes during pregnancy in multiple sclerosis. The table came from immunoSEQ multiplex PCR; TCRdb's copy has only in-frame clones and leaves some out. This sample carries more than 75,000 clones, approximately 94% of them seen once, and the ten largest clones take 2% to 3%. Sequenced here: peripheral blood, sampled in the third trimester of pregnancy. The receptors come from a female donor with multiple sclerosis, enrolled in a pregnancy study. Both conserved end residues are part of each CDR3. A D gene is named only where the DNA matches it firmly. Only some rows state a clone size, as once, few, many or a class for expanded clones.

abundance	v_gene	d_gene	j_gene	CDR3nt	CDR3aa
NA	TRBV29-1	TRBD2	TRBJ2-2	TGCAGCGTGGCCGGGACTAGCGTCGGGGAGCTGTTTTTT	CSVAGTSVGELFF
once	TRBV4-2	NA	TRBJ2-7	TGTGCCAGCAGCCAAGCGTCGGGCGAGCAGTACTTC	CASSQASGEQYF
NA	TRBV4-1	NA	TRBJ2-3	TGCGCCAGCAGCCAAGATGTAGCAGTTCGAACAGATACGCAGTATTTT	CASSQDVAVRTDTQYF
NA	TRBV21-1	NA	TRBJ1-6	TGTGCCAGCAGCAAAGCACAGGGCAATTCACCCCTCCACTTT	CASSKAQGNSPLHF
NA	TRBV18	NA	TRBJ1-1	TGTGCCAGCTCACCAGGAGATACTGAAGCTTTCTTT	CASSPGDTEAFF
NA	TRBV7-9	NA	TRBJ2-7	TGTGCCAGCAGCCGCGGCAGCCAGCAGTACTTC	CASSRGSQQYF
NA	TRBV6-5	NA	TRBJ1-4	TGTGCCAGCAGTTATATAACTAATGAAAAACTGTTTTTT	CASSYITNEKLFF
NA	TRBV2	TRBD1	TRBJ1-1	TGTGCCAGCAACATCCTGGGACAGGTCCCATCGGGCACTGAAGCTTTCTTT	CASNILGQVPSGTEAFF
NA	TRBV29-1	TRBD1	TRBJ2-7	TGCAGCGTTGAAGACGGGACAGAGACCTACGAGCAGTACTTC	CSVEDGTETYEQYF
once	TRBV11-2	NA	TRBJ2-1	TGTGCCAGCAGCCCTAGACTACTCAATGAGCAGTTCTTC	CASSPRLLNEQFF
NA	TRBV18	NA	TRBJ1-4	TGTGCCAGCTCACCAAGTGAGACAGAAAAACTGTTTTTT	CASSPSETEKLFF
NA	TRBV5-6	NA	TRBJ1-1	TGTGCCAGCAGCTGGGGCAGGCCGGGCACTGAAGCTTTCTTT	CASSWGRPGTEAFF
NA	TRBV9	NA	TRBJ2-7	TGTGCCAGCAGCCCCACAGTGGAACTTTCCTACGAGCAGTACTTC	CASSPTVELSYEQYF
NA	TRBV7-8	NA	TRBJ2-5	TGTGCCAGCAGCACACGAAGGGGTAGGCAGGAGACCCAGTACTTC	CASSTRRGRQETQYF
once	TRBV11-2	NA	TRBJ1-5	TGTGCCAGCAGCTTGGCGGGAGGGCAGCCCCAGCATTTT	CASSLAGGQPQHF
NA	TRBV14	TRBD2	TRBJ2-1	TGTGCCAGCAGCCCTAGCGGGGAAGGCAATGAGCAGTTCTTC	CASSPSGEGNEQFF
few	TRBV9	NA	TRBJ1-2	TGTGCCAGCAGCGTAGTCCCCCTCTATGGCTACACCTTC	CASSVVPLYGYTF
NA	TRBV5-1	NA	TRBJ1-1	TGCGCCAGCAAAATGGGGGGGGCCCTAGGGTACACTGAAGCTTTCTTT	CASKMGGALGYTEAFF
few	TRBV27	NA	TRBJ1-5	TGTGCCAGCGGGATGGGGTCAGGGCAGCCCCAGCATTTT	CASGMGSGQPQHF
NA	TRBV5-1	TRBD1	TRBJ1-2	TGCGCCAGCAGCTTGGTGGGACAGAACTATGGCTACACCTTC	CASSLVGQNYGYTF
once	TRBV15	NA	TRBJ1-2	TGTGCCACCAGCGGGGCTTCATATGGCTACACCTTC	CATSGASYGYTF
NA	TRBV11-2	NA	TRBJ2-7	TGTGCCAGCAGCTTAGATGGGACAATCGAGCAGTACTTC	CASSLDGTIEQYF
NA	TRBV27	TRBD1	TRBJ1-5	TGTGCCAGCAGTTCCGACAGGGGGAGCAATCAGCCCCAGCATTTT	CASSSDRGSNQPQHF
NA	TRBV27	NA	TRBJ2-1	TGTGCCAGCAGTTCTAATTCCGGGACAAGTCCCACCATTGAGCAGTTCTTC	CASSSNSGTSPTIEQFF
NA	TRBV4-1	TRBD1	TRBJ1-2	TGCGCCAGCAGCCAAGCCGGGACAGGGGCTGTCTATGGCTACACCTTC	CASSQAGTGAVYGYTF
NA	TRBV6-1	TRBD1	TRBJ2-2	TGTGCCAGCAGTGAGGACAGGGGGCGCCGAACCGGGGAGCTGTTTTTT	CASSEDRGRRTGELFF
NA	TRBV5-6	TRBD1	TRBJ1-1	TGTGCCAGCAGCTCCGGGGACAGAGAAGCTTTCTTT	CASSSGDREAFF
NA	TRBV27	NA	TRBJ2-1	TGTGCCAGCACGTTCGGAGCTGCCTACAATGAGCAGTTCTTC	CASTFGAAYNEQFF
NA	TRBV4-2	NA	TRBJ2-2	TGTGCCAGCAGCCGAGAGACAGGATTCACCGGGGAGCTGTTTTTT	CASSRETGFTGELFF
NA	TRBV11-2	NA	TRBJ1-4	TGTGCCAGCAGCTTAGGAGGGGGTGTATCTAATGAAAAACTGTTTTTT	CASSLGGGVSNEKLFF
NA	TRBV6-5	NA	TRBJ1-1	TGTGCCAGCAGGCGGGGTTCTAGGAACACTGAAGCTTTCTTT	CASRRGSRNTEAFF
NA	TRBV2	NA	TRBJ1-1	TGTGCCAGCAGTTACCCGACAGACCTCGTGGAAGCTTTCTTT	CASSYPTDLVEAFF
NA	TRBV4-1	TRBD1	TRBJ1-4	TGCGCCAGCAGCCTCCGGACAGGGGGTTTTGAAAAACTGTTTTTT	CASSLRTGGFEKLFF
NA	TRBV5-6	NA	TRBJ2-2	TGTGCCAGCAGCTCGGGGGAAATAACCGGGGAGCTGTTTTTT	CASSSGEITGELFF
once	TRBV4-1	NA	TRBJ2-1	TGCGCCAGCAGCCAGATTGAGGATCGCTCCTACAATGAGCAGTTCTTC	CASSQIEDRSYNEQFF
NA	TRBV28	TRBD1	TRBJ1-2	TGTGCCAGCAGTTTAGGACAGGGGGCTTGGGGTGGCTACACCTTC	CASSLGQGAWGGYTF
NA	TRBV19	NA	TRBJ2-1	TGTGCCAGTAGCGGTACAGGGATGGCCTCCTACAATGAGCAGTTCTTC	CASSGTGMASYNEQFF
NA	TRBV7-2	NA	TRBJ2-1	TGTGCCAGCACAAGTCTAGCGCAACCCAGTGGTGGGCAGTTCTTC	CASTSLAQPSGGQFF
NA	TRBV5-1	TRBD2	TRBJ2-5	TGCGCCAGCAGCTTGCCGAGACTAGCGGGGGCCCAAGAGACCCAGTACTTC	CASSLPRLAGAQETQYF
NA	TRBV5-4	TRBD1	TRBJ1-2	TGTGCCAGCAGCCACCGGGACAGGACCTTATATGGCTACACCTTC	CASSHRDRTLYGYTF
NA	TRBV6-1	NA	TRBJ2-3	TGTGCCAGCAGTGGGGCTTTATCTAGCACAGATACGCAGTATTTT	CASSGALSSTDTQYF
NA	TRBV27	NA	TRBJ2-7	TGTGCCAGCAGTTTTTGGAGCTCCTACGAGCAGTACTTC	CASSFWSSYEQYF
NA	TRBV19	NA	TRBJ1-2	TGTGCCAGTAGTCTAGGACAGACCCTGGACTATGGCTACACCTTC	CASSLGQTLDYGYTF
NA	TRBV2	NA	TRBJ1-5	TGTGCCAGCAGTGCCAGGGGTGTTGGCAATCAGCCCCAGCATTTT	CASSARGVGNQPQHF
NA	TRBV18	TRBD1	TRBJ1-1	TGTGCCAGCTCACTGATTCCGGGACAGCTGAACACTGAAGCTTTCTTT	CASSLIPGQLNTEAFF
NA	TRBV6-9	TRBD2	TRBJ2-5	TGTGCCAGCAAGGGTCTAGCGGTCCTCCAAGAGACCCAGTACTTC	CASKGLAVLQETQYF
NA	TRBV28	NA	TRBJ1-6	TGTGCCAGCAGTTGGGCAGGGCTTAATTCACCCCTCCACTTT	CASSWAGLNSPLHF
NA	TRBV7-2	NA	TRBJ2-5	TGTGCCAGCAGCCGGGATTTTAGAGGGGAGACCCAGTACTTC	CASSRDFRGETQYF
NA	TRBV27	NA	TRBJ1-5	TGTGCCAGCAGTTCTTATAGCAATCAGCCCCAGCATTTT	CASSSYSNQPQHF
NA	TRBV4-1	TRBD1	TRBJ1-2	TGCGCCAGCAGCTTACCGGGACAGCTTTTTGGCTACACCTTC	CASSLPGQLFGYTF